The present entry profiles one T cell receptor (beta chain) with its context. It lacks a known antigen. Base qualities were left out, and no much larger clone turns up one base away. TCR CDR3 regions were amplified from genomic DNA by multiplex PCR using the deep immunoSEQ assay. Genomic DNA extracted from each cell subset was distributed evenly over all wells of several immunoSEQ 96-well plates, and each plate served as one replicate. For unsorted PBMC, approximately 290 ng genomic DNA, equal to 30,000 or so T cell genomes, was loaded into each replicate PCR. Ten immunoSEQ deep assay plates were used to sequence the unsorted PBMC genomic DNA. Purified libraries were quantified with a Qubit 3.0 fluorometer, sized on a Bioanalyzer 2100, and re-quantified with the KAPA Library Quantification kit. A separate single-read 150-cycle Illumina NextSeq 550 flow cell was used to sequence each immunoSEQ 96-well plate. Concerning the study's data processing: Because the immunoSEQ output held only junctional sequences and lacked quality scores, the filtering could not match the filtering applied to full-length reads. To assign V/J genes and CDR3, sequences were annotated against IMGT germline references using PyIR, a Python wrapper for IgBLAST v1.9. Reads were removed for weak V/J assignments (E-value above 1e-6), missing CDR3, stop codons, out-of-frame junctions, or ambiguous translated residues. V3J clonotypes were defined as sequences sharing the same inferred V gene, J gene, and CDR3 amino acid sequence. Percentage overlap between repertoires was computed as shared unique clonotypes divided by the size of the smaller repertoire. Richness of each repertoire was evaluated using RTK rarefaction, the Chao1 estimator, and Recon v2.1 estimates of unobserved clonotypes. In TCRdb, the immuneACCESS table is reduced to in-frame sequences with V and J assigned. These tables do not hold every clone; where another copy was compared, an unresolved V gene accounts for under half, and the others remain unexplained. The D gene and trimming were derived from the DNA, and the V and J assignments and clone size from that table. Counted in this sample were about 460,000 clones; approximately 71% of them appeared once. The ten top clones hold more than 10% of the sample.

Donors were healthy HIV-negative adults with no recently reported acute infections or vaccinations. Every donor was a Caucasian adult residing in Nashville, Tennessee, USA. For unsorted samples, roughly 86 million PBMCs were counted and genomic DNA was extracted with the QIAamp DNA Blood Mini kit. Blood was collected by leukapheresis, and PBMCs were isolated by Ficoll-Histopaque density gradient centrifugation and then cryopreserved in liquid nitrogen vapor phase. These data belong to a study of shared clonotypes between healthy human individuals (dated by TCRdb to 2020 to 2022). Broadly, across the study: A couple of women and a few men aged 18 to 49 years were included in the cohort. To increase sequencing depth and limit assay-specific biases, TCR repertoire library preparation and sequencing were carried out by different laboratories using diverse techniques. Each donor's leukapheresis produced roughly between roughly 0.85 and 9.5 billion PBMCs. Blood TCR repertoires of roughly five healthy adults were deeply sequenced to estimate repertoire size and the extent of clonotype sharing between individuals. Points the paper makes about the study in general: The small number of donors limited the genetic and exposure-history diversity represented. Sampling was restricted to blood, and TCR repertoires in tissues likely differ from the TCR repertoires found in blood. Pairwise subsampling indicated that sequencing depth was expected to affect the degree of clonotype sharing among donors.

CDR1 and CDR2 were assigned from the germline V gene as MDHEN and SYDVKM. The CDR3, from cysteine to phenylalanine, totals 11 residues. The sequence is cut down to CDR3 DNA, 33 bases in frame from base 1. The V and J segments used are TRBV28 and TRBJ2-5, with the D segment identity uncertain. The J call may be in error: the DNA end matches TRBJ2-7 better. The clonotype comes from a woman aged 40 to 50 in good health. Some clones in this sample may be carry-over from other donors' samples. Input material: PBMCs. The DNA sequence is as follows: TGTGCCAGCAGCCCTCACTACGAGCAGTACTTC. It encodes CASSPHYEQYF.